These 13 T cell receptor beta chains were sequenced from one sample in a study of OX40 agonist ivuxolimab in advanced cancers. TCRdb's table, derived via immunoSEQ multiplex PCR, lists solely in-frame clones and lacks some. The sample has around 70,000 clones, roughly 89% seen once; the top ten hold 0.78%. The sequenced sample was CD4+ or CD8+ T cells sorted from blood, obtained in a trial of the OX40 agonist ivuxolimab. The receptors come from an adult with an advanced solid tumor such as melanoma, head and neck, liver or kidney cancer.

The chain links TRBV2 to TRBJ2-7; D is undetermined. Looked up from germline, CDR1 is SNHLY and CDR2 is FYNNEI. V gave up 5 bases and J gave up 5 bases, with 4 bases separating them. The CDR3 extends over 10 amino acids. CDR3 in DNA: TGTGCCAGCAGTTCCCACGAGCAGTACTTC. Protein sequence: CASSSHEQYF. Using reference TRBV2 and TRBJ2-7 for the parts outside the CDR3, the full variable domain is EPEVTQTPSHQVTQMGQEVILRCVPISNHLYFYWYRQILGQKVEFLVSFYNNEISEKSEIFDDQFSVERPDGSNFTLKIRSTKLEDSAMYFCASSSHEQYFGPGTRLTVT.

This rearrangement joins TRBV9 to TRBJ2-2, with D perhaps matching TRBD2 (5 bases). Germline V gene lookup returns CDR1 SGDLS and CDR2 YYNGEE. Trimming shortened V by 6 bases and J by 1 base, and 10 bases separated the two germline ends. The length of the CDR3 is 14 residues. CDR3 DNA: TGTGCCAGCATGGCGGGCTTGAACACCGGGGAGCTGTTTTTT. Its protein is CASMAGLNTGELFF.

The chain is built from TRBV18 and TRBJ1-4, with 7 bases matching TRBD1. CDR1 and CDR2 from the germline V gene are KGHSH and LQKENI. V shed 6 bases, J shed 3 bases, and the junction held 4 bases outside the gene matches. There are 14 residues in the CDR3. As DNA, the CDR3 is TGTGCCAGCTCGCTGACAGGGTCTAATGAAAAACTGTTTTTT. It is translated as CASSLTGSNEKLFF. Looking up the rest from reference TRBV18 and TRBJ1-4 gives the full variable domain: NAGVMQNPRHLVRRRGQEARLRCSPMKGHSHVYWYRQLPEEGLKFMVYLQKENIIDESGMPKERFSAEFPKEGPSILRIQQVVRGDSAAYFCASSLTGSNEKLFFGSGTQLSVL.

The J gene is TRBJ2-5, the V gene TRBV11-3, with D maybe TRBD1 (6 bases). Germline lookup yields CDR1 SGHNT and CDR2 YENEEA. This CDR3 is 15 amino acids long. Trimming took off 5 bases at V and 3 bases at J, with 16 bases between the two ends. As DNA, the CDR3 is TGTGCCAGCAGCCGAGATTCGACAGGCGAAGAGACCCAGTACTTC. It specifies CASSRDSTGEETQYF.

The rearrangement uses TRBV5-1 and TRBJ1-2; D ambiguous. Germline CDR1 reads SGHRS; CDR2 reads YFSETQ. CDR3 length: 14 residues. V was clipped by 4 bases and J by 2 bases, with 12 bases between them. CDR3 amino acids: CASSKLDRNYGYTF. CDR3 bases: TGCGCCAGCAGCAAACTGGACCGGAACTATGGCTACACCTTC.

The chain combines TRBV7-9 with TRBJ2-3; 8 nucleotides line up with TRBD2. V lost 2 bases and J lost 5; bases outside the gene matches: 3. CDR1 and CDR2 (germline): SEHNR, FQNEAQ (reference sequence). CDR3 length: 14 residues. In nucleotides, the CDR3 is TGTGCCAGCAGCTTAAGCGGGAGTAGAGATACGCAGTATTTT. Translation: CASSLSGSRDTQYF.

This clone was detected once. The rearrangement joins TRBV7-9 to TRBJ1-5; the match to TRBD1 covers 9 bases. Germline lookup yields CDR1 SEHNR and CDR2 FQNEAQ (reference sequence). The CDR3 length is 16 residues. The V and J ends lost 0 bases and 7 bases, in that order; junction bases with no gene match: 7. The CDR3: CASSLAGGTGSQPQHF. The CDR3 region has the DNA TGTGCCAGCAGCTTAGCGGGGGGGACAGGGTCCCAGCCCCAGCATTTT.

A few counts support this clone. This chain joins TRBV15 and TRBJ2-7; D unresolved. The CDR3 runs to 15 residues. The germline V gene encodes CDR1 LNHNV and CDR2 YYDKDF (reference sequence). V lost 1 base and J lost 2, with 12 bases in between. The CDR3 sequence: CATSRGRVLAYEQYF. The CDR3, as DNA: TGTGCCACCAGCAGAGGACGAGTCCTCGCCTACGAGCAGTACTTC. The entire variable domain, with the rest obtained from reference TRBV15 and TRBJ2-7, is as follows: DAMVIQNPRYQVTQFGKPVTLSCSQTLNHNVMYWYQQKSSQAPKLLFHYYDKDFNNEADTPDNFQSRRPNTSFCFLDIRSPGLGDTAMYLCATSRGRVLAYEQYFGPGTRLTVT.

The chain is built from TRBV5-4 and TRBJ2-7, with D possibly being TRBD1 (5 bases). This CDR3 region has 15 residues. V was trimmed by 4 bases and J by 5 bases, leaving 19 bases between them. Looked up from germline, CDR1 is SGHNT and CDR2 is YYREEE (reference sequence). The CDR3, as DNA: TGTGCCAGCAGCGAAAATCAGGGTAGTAGAAACGAGCAGTACTTC. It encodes CASSENQGSRNEQYF.

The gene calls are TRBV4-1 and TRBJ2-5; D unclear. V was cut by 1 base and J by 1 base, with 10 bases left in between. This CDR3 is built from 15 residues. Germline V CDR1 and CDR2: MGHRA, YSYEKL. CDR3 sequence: CASSQVQNFQETQYF. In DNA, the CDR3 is TGCGCCAGCAGCCAAGTACAGAACTTCCAAGAGACCCAGTACTTC.

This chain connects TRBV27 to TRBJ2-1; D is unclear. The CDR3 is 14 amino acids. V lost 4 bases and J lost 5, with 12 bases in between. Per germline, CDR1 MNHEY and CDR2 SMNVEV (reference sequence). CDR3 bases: TGTGCCAGCAGTTCCGGAAGATTTAACAATGAGCAGTTCTTC. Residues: CASSSGRFNNEQFF.

CDR3 bases: TGTGCCAGCAGCTTCGGGGCAGGGGGGAACACTGAAGCTTTCTTT. The encoded protein is CASSFGAGGNTEAFF. This chain joins TRBV5-4 and TRBJ1-1; 7 bases are a match to TRBD1. Germline V gene sequence: CDR1 SGHNT, CDR2 YYREEE (reference sequence). V was clipped by 2 bases and J by 1 base; unmatched bases: 5. This CDR3 region has 15 residues.

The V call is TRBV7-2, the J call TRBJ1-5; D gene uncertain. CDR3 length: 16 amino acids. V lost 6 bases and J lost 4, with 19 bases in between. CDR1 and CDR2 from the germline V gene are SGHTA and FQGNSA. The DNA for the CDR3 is TGTGCCAGCAGTCCACACGGAGGCGGCACGAATCAGCCCCAGCATTTT. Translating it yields CASSPHGGGTNQPQHF.